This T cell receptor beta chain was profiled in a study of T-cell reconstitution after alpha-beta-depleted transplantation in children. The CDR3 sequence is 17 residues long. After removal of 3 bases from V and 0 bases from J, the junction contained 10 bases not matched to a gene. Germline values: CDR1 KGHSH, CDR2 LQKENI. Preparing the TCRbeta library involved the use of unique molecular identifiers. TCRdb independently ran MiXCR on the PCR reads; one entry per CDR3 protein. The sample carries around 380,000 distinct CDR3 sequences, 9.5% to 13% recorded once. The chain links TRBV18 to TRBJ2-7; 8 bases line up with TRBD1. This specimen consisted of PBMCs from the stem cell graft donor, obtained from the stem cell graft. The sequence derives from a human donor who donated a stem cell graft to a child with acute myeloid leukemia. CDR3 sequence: CASSPAGTGLSSYEQYF. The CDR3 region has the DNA TGTGCCAGCTCACCTGCCGGGACAGGTCTCAGCTCCTACGAGCAGTACTTC.